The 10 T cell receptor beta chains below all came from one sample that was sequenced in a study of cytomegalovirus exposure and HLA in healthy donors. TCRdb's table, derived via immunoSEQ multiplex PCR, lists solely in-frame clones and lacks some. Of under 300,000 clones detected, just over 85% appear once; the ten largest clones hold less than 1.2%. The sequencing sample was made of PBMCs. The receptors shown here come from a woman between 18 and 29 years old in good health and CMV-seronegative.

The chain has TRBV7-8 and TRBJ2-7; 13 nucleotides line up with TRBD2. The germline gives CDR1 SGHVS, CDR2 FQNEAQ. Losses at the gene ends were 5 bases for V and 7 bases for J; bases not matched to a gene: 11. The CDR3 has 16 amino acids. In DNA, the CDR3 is TGTGCCAGCAGCCTCCCGGGGACTAGCGGGATTCCGGAGCAGTACTTC. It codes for CASSLPGTSGIPEQYF.

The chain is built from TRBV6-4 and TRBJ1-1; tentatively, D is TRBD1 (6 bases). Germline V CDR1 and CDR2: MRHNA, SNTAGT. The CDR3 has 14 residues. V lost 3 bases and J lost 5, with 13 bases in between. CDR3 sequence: CASSESTGITEAFF. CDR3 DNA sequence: TGTGCCAGCAGTGAGTCCACAGGGATTACTGAAGCTTTCTTT.

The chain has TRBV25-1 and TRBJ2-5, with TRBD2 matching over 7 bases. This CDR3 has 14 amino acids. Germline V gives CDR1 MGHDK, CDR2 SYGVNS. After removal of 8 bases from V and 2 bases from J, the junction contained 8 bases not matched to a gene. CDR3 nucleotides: TGTGCCAGCGCCCCGATTAGCGGGCAAGAGACCCAGTACTTC. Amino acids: CASAPISGQETQYF.

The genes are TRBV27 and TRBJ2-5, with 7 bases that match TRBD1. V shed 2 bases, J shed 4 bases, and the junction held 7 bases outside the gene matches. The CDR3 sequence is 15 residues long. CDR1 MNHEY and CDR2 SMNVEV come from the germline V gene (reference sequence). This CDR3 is CASSLDHRGRETQYF. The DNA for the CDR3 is TGTGCCAGCAGTTTAGATCACAGGGGACGAGAGACCCAGTACTTC.

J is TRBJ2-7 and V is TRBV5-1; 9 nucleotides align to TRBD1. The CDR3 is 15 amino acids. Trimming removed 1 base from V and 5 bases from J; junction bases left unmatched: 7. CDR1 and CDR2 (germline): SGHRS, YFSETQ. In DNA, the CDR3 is TGCGCCAGCAGCTTGAGGGGACAGGGTTGGGACGAGCAGTACTTC. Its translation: CASSLRGQGWDEQYF.

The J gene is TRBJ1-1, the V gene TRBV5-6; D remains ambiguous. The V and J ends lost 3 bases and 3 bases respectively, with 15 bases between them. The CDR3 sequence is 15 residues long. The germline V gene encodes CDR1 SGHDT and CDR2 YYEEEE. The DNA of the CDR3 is TGTGCCAGCAGCTCGGTTTGGGCAGCCCACACTGAAGCTTTCTTT. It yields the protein CASSSVWAAHTEAFF. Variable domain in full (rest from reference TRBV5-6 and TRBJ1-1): DAGVTQSPTHLIKTRGQQVTLRCSPKSGHDTVSWYQQALGQGPQFIFQYYEEEERQRGNFPDRFSGHQFPNYSSELNVNALLLGDSALYLCASSSVWAAHTEAFFGQGTRLTVV.

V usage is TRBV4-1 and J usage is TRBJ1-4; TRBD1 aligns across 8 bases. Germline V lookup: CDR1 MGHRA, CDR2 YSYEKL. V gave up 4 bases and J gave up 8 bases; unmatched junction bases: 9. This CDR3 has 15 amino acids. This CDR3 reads CASSPTGAMVEKLFF. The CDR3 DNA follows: TGCGCCAGCAGCCCGACAGGGGCGATGGTCGAAAAACTGTTTTTT.

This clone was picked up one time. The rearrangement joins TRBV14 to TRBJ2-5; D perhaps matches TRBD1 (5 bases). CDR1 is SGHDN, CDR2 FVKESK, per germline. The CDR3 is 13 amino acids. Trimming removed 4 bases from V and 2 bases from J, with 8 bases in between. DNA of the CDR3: TGTGCCAGCAGCCTCGACAGTCAAGAGACCCAGTACTTC. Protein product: CASSLDSQETQYF.

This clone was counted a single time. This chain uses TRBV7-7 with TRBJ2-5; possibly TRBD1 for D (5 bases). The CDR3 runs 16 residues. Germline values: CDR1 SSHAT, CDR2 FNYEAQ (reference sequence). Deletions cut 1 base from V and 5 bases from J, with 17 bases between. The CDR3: CASSLGTSPTRETQYF. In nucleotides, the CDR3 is TGTGCCAGCAGCTTAGGGACATCTCCTACCCGTGAGACCCAGTACTTC. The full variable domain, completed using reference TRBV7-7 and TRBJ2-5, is GAGVSQSPRYKVTKRGQDVTLRCDPISSHATLYWYQQALGQGPEFLTYFNYEAQPDKSGLPSDRFSAERPEGSISTLTIQRTEQRDSAMYRCASSLGTSPTRETQYFGPGTRLLVL.

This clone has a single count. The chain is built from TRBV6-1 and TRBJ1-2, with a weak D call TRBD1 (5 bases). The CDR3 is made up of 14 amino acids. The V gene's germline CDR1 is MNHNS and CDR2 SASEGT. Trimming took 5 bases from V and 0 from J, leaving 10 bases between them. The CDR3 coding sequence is TGTGCCAGCAGTCCGCAGGGTTCTAACTATGGCTACACCTTC. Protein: CASSPQGSNYGYTF.